This TCR beta chain emerged from a study of T cell repertoires in cytomegalovirus infection. Whole-study context: Through public TCR beta signatures, both CMV infection and matching HLA type were indicated.

TCRdb processed the reads anew with MiXCR; each CDR3 protein has one entry. The sample yields 100,000 to 150,000 distinct CDR3 sequences, 7.5% to 9% seen once. The CDR3 is 15 amino acids. The germline V gene has CDR1 DFQATT and CDR2 SNEGSKA (reference sequence). The ends lost 5 bases at V and 5 bases at J; junction bases unmatched: 14. This TCR was recovered from a human donor in good health (CMV status not recorded). Some clones in this sample may be carry-over from other donors' samples. V usage is TRBV20-1 and J usage is TRBJ2-7, with 8 bases lining up with TRBD1. Sequencing used PBMCs. The CDR3 spells CSARLVKDRAHEQYF. In DNA form, the CDR3 reads TGCAGTGCTCGCCTAGTGAAGGACAGGGCCCACGAGCAGTACTTC.